These 9 T cell receptor beta chains came from one sample sequenced in a study of tumor-infiltrating lymphocytes in primary liver carcinoma. Unsorted whole blood yielded blood RNA, and germline DNA was extracted as well. Total RNA amounting to roughly 450 ng was the source from which TCR beta cDNA was made with a constant-region primer. A slightly modified ARM-PCR protocol with three nested multiplex PCR rounds produced these TCR beta libraries. Researchers ran the first two PCR rounds for roughly 10 cycles each with TRBV1-TRBV30 forward primers and a C-beta reverse primer. Via MiXCR, TCRdb re-called the multiplex PCR reads, giving one row per CDR3 protein. The data contain just over 300,000 distinct CDR3 sequences, 45% to 70% of them singletons. Sequences were obtained from peripheral blood. The receptors derive from a woman between 25 and 40 years old with primary liver carcinoma and hepatitis B virus infection.

V and J are TRBV24-1 and TRBJ2-7; TRBD1 agrees at 11 bases. The CDR3 has 13 residues. The ends lost 2 bases at V and 11 bases at J; junction bases unmatched: 4. The V gene's germline CDR1 is KGHDR and CDR2 SFDVKD. DNA for the CDR3: TGTGCCACCAGTGATTCGGACAGGGGGCCCGAGTACTTC. As protein: CATSDSDRGPEYF.

For this clonotype: The CDR3 does not close with the conserved phenylalanine or tryptophan, likely indicating a read error. The CDR3 sequence is CASSQREGRTDTQYS. The CDR3 DNA follows: TGTGCCAGCAGCCAGCGGGAGGGCCGTACAGATACGCAGTATTCT. The gene calls are TRBV7-8 and TRBJ2-3; TRBD2 agrees at 10 bases. Germline lookup yields CDR1 SGHVS and CDR2 FQNEAQ. After removal of 5 bases from V and 3 bases from J, the junction contained 5 bases not matched to a gene. CDR3 length equals 15 residues.

In its sample, this clonotype was seen many times. The chain combines TRBV6-2 or TRBV6-3 with TRBJ2-2; D gene unclear. This CDR3 is built from 13 residues. Trimming left V 2 bases short and J 8 bases short, with 9 bases between. Germline-derived CDR1 and CDR2 are MNHEY and SVGEGT. CDR3 coding DNA: TGTGCCAGCAGTTACCGATCAGGAGGGGAGCTGTTTTTT. Its translation is CASSYRSGGELFF.

J is TRBJ1-4 and V is TRBV18; a weak D match, TRBD1 (5 bases). This CDR3 is built from 17 residues. V lost 3 bases and J 5 bases, leaving 19 bases between the germline ends. Germline V CDR1 and CDR2: KGHSH, LQKENI. CDR3 loop: CASSPFLGAGRNEKLFF. The CDR3 DNA follows: TGTGCCAGCTCACCCTTTCTCGGGGCTGGAAGGAATGAAAAACTGTTTTTT.

The chain recombines TRBV11-2 with TRBJ2-2; TRBD2 agrees at 8 bases. From germline, CDR1 is SGHAT and CDR2 FQNNGV. With V trimmed by 5 bases and J by 4 bases, 15 bases remained unmatched. This CDR3 spans 18 amino acids. This CDR3 reads CASSIDLRGREATGELFF. The CDR3, as DNA: TGTGCCAGCAGCATCGATCTTCGAGGGCGGGAGGCCACCGGGGAGCTGTTTTTT.

Notes on this clonotype: A single base separates this from a much larger clone, so it may be a read error. This chain links TRBV6-1 with TRBJ2-7; the D call may be TRBD1 or TRBD2 (7 bases each). This CDR3 region has 16 residues. Germline loops: CDR1 MNHNS, CDR2 SASEGT. Trimming pared 8 bases from V and 2 bases from J, leaving 22 bases between. The CDR3: CASGGDRAGAAYEQYF. The CDR3 nucleotides read TGTGCCAGCGGAGGAGACAGGGCGGGAGCAGCCTACGAGCAGTACTTC.

Of note for this clonotype: The junction and the germline gene differ at one end; a read error may be behind it. This rearrangement joins TRBV24-1 to TRBJ2-5; 7 nucleotides align to TRBD2. The CDR3 has 14 amino acids. Germline values: CDR1 KGHDR, CDR2 SFDVKD. CDR3 protein: CATSDSGRRETQYF. The CDR3 coding sequence is TGTGCCACCAGTGATTCTGGAAGGCGGGAGACCCAATACTTC.

The chain uses TRBV6-2 or TRBV6-3 and TRBJ2-5; TRBD2 aligns across 10 bases. The CDR3 runs to 15 residues. The V gene's germline CDR1 is MNHEY and CDR2 SVGEGT. After removal of 1 base from V and 5 bases from J, the junction contained 4 bases not matched to a gene. In DNA form, the CDR3 reads TGTGCCAGCAGTTACTTCCCTAGCGGGAGTGAGACCCAGTACTTC. It yields the protein CASSYFPSGSETQYF.

The chain employs TRBV6-1 and TRBJ2-1, with TRBD2 matching 12 bases. From germline, CDR1 is MNHNS and CDR2 SASEGT. After removal of 5 bases from V and 7 bases from J, the junction contained 15 bases not matched to a gene. This CDR3 is 18 amino acids long. Here the CDR3 DNA reads TGTGCCAGCAGTACCAGCCCAGAACTAGCGGGAGGACCGAATGAGCAGTTCTTC. This encodes CASSTSPELAGGPNEQFF.